The 10 T cell receptor beta chains below all came from one sample that was sequenced in a study of blood T cell repertoires in COVID-19. TCRdb's copy holds only in-frame clones and misses some; the assay was immunoSEQ multiplex PCR. The top ten clones hold 3.5% of a sample with around 140,000 clones, over 70% of them seen once. The specimen was peripheral blood. Source of these receptors: a man between 65 and 85 years old who had recovered from COVID-19.

The V and J genes are TRBV7-2 and TRBJ2-7; 7 bases line up with TRBD2. The germline V gene encodes CDR1 SGHTA and CDR2 FQGNSA. Germline trimming cut 2 bases from V and 1 base from J; bases unmatched to any gene: 14. The CDR3 is 18 amino acids. Here the CDR3 reads CASSLTGGGSSGSYEQYF. The CDR3 DNA sequence: TGTGCCAGCAGCTTAACGGGTGGCGGGAGCTCTGGGTCCTACGAGCAGTACTTC.

The chain recombines TRBV5-4 with TRBJ2-1; TRBD1 agrees at 10 bases. The CDR3 consists of 15 residues. Germline V CDR1 and CDR2: SGHNT, YYREEE (reference sequence). V was clipped by 4 bases and J by 2 bases; unmatched bases: 3. The CDR3 bases are TGTGCCAGCAGCCCCGGGACAGGGGCCTACAATGAGCAGTTCTTC. Protein: CASSPGTGAYNEQFF.

The chain joins TRBV12-3 or TRBV12-4 to TRBJ2-1, with D maybe TRBD1 (5 bases). This CDR3 is 13 amino acids long. Trimming stripped 3 bases from V and 7 bases from J, with 10 bases between. This CDR3 is CASSFAQDNEQFF. CDR3 DNA sequence: TGTGCCAGCAGTTTCGCACAGGATAATGAGCAGTTCTTC.

The V gene is TRBV27, the J gene TRBJ1-6; TRBD1 might be the D (6 bases). V was clipped by 8 bases and J by 7 bases, with 18 bases between them. CDR3 length: 15 amino acids. The germline CDR1 and CDR2 sequences are MNHEY and SMNVEV (reference sequence). In DNA form, the CDR3 reads TGTGCCAGCCGCCCAAACAGGGTAGAGAATTCACCCCTCCACTTT. Translation: CASRPNRVENSPLHF.

The rearrangement joins TRBV18 to TRBJ2-7, with 13 bases that match TRBD2. V lost 3 bases and J lost 4; bases outside the gene matches: 3. The CDR3 is 15 amino acids. The germline CDR1 and CDR2 sequences are KGHSH and LQKENI. The CDR3 region has the DNA TGTGCCAGCTCACCCGGGACTAGCGGGAATTACGAGCAGTACTTC. The encoded protein is CASSPGTSGNYEQYF. The full variable domain, in which reference TRBV18 and TRBJ2-7 provide the parts outside the CDR3, is NAGVMQNPRHLVRRRGQEARLRCSPMKGHSHVYWYRQLPEEGLKFMVYLQKENIIDESGMPKERFSAEFPKEGPSILRIQQVVRGDSAAYFCASSPGTSGNYEQYFGPGTRLTVT.

This chain links TRBV10-3 with TRBJ2-1; 7 nucleotides line up with TRBD2. The ends lost 10 bases at V and 4 bases at J; junction bases unmatched: 13. The CDR3 covers 15 residues. CDR1 is ENHRY and CDR2 is SYGVKD in the germline V gene. CDR3: CASGSTPFEYNEQFF. CDR3 coding DNA: TGTGCCAGCGGGAGTACCCCCTTCGAATACAATGAGCAGTTCTTC.

On this clone itself: One junction end does not reproduce the germline sequence, and a read error may be involved. This chain joins TRBV7-2 and TRBJ2-7, with 8 bases identical to TRBD2. The CDR3 sequence is 12 residues long. CDR1 is SGHTA, CDR2 FQGNSA, per germline. The CDR3: CASSRTAGVPLF. Here the CDR3 DNA reads TGTGCCAGCAGCCGGACAGCGGGAGTCCCCCTCTTC.

V usage is TRBV29-1 and J usage is TRBJ2-3; possible D gene TRBD1, 5 bases. V was clipped by 2 bases and J by 6 bases, with 9 bases between them. The CDR3 has 12 amino acids. CDR1 and CDR2 (germline): SQVTM, ANQGSEA. The CDR3 sequence: CSVESGADTQYF. The CDR3 region has the DNA TGCAGCGTTGAATCTGGGGCCGATACGCAGTATTTT.

The rearrangement joins TRBV11-2 to TRBJ1-4, with no clear D. CDR3 length: 18 residues. V lost 2 bases and J lost 0, with 16 bases in between. The V gene's germline CDR1 is SGHAT and CDR2 FQNNGV. The CDR3 DNA sequence: TGTGCCAGCAGCTTATGGGCCCCAGGCATCTCAACTAATGAAAAACTGTTTTTT. Amino acid sequence: CASSLWAPGISTNEKLFF.

The chain uses TRBV5-4 and TRBJ2-2, with a possible D match to TRBD2 (6 bases). The V gene's germline CDR1 is SGHNT and CDR2 YYREEE (reference sequence). The germline V and J ends were trimmed by 4 bases and 1 base, with 11 bases remaining between them. The CDR3 sequence is 15 residues long. DNA for the CDR3: TGTGCCAGCAGCCATTCTAGCGTGAACACCGGGGAGCTGTTTTTT. This sequence encodes CASSHSSVNTGELFF. The entire variable domain, with the rest obtained from reference TRBV5-4 and TRBJ2-2, is as follows: ETGVTQSPTHLIKTRGQQVTLRCSSQSGHNTVSWYQQALGQGPQFIFQYYREEENGRGNFPPRFSGLQFPNYSSELNVNALELDDSALYLCASSHSSVNTGELFFGEGSRLTVL.